This T cell receptor beta chain was sequenced during a study of blood T cells in healthy people across ages. A sample-barcoded 5' primer and a J-beta primer mix were used in a second PCR of roughly 6 to 12 cycles. Each CDR3 protein is one row after TCRdb ran MiXCR on the 5' RACE reads. Of about 640,000 distinct CDR3 sequences listed, 35% to 50% were seen once; the top ten hold 30%. V was pared by 4 bases and J by 2 bases, with 12 bases between. CDR1 and CDR2 from the germline V gene are SGDLS and YYNGEE. The CDR3 spans 14 residues. This clonotype was sampled from an elderly man in good health. This chain links TRBV9 with TRBJ2-5; D gene ambiguous. The sample comprised blood. This CDR3 is CASSPPAIQETQYF. The CDR3 DNA reads TGTGCCAGCAGCCCCCCGGCGATACAAGAGACCCAGTACTTC.